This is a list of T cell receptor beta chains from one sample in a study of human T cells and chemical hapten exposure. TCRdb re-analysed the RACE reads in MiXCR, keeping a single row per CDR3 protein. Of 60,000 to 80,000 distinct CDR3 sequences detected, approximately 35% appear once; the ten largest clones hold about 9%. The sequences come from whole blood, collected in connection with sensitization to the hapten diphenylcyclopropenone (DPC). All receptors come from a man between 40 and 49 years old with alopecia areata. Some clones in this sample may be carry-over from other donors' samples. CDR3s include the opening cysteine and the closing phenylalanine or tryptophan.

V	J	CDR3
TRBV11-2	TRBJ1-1	CASSERTGIDAFF
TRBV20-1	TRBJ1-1	CSARVLGDIEAFF
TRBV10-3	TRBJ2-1	CAISESGTSGNNEQFF
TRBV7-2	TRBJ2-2	CASSRGRGRTGELFF
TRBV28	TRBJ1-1	CASSLVNTEAFF
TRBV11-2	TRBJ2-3	CASSFLPGQATDTQYF
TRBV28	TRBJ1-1	CASSSSGQRTEAFF
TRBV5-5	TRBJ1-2	CASSLNLRGQPPENYGYTF
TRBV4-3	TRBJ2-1	CASSQGWVDFSGIEQFF
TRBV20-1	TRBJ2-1	CSAGRDEQFF
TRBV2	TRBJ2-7	CASSVRGEQYF
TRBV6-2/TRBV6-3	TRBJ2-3	CASRPSGRSSDTQYF
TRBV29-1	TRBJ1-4	CSVPGYPQGKLFF
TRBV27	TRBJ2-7	CASRDEGRSHYEQYF
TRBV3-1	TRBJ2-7	CASSQRASEPRQYF
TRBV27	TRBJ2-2	CASSLGVTGSGELFF
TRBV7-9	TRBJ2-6	CASSPNLGGYSGANVLTF
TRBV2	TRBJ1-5	CASSERQGNQPQHF
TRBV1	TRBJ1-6	CTSSLRTDSSYNSPLHF
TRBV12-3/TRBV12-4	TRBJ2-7	CASSLGTGVYEQYF
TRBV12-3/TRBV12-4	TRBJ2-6	CASRRAGANVLTF
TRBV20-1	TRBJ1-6	CSASYPPGSPLHF
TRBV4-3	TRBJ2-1	CASSQESGRASHNEQFF
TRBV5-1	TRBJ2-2	CASSPSGQGFGELFF
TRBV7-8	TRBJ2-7	CASSPLDRTLYEQYF